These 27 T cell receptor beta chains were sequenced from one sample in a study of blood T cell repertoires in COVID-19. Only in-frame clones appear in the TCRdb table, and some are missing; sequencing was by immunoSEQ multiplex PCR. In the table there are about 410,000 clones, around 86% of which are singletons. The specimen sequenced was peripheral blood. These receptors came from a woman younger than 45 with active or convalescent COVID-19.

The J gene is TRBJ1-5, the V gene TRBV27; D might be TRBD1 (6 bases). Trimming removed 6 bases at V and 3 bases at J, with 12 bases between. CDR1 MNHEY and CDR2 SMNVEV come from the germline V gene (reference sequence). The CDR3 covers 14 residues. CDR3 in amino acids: CASSQGQSNQPQHF. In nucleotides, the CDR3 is TGTGCCAGCAGCCAAGGACAGTCCAATCAGCCCCAGCATTTT.

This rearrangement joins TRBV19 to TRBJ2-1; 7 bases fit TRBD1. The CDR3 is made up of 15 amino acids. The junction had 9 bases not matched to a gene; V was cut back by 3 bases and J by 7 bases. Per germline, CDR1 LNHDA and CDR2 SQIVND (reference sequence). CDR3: CASSIGAGGWNEQFF. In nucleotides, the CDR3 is TGTGCCAGTAGTATTGGCGCAGGGGGTTGGAATGAGCAGTTCTTC.

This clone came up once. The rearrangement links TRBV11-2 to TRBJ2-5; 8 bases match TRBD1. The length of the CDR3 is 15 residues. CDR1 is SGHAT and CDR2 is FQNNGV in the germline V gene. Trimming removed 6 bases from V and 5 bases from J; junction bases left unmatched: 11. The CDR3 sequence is CASSRGAGGSETQYF. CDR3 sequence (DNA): TGTGCCAGCAGTCGAGGGGCAGGGGGCTCGGAGACCCAGTACTTC.

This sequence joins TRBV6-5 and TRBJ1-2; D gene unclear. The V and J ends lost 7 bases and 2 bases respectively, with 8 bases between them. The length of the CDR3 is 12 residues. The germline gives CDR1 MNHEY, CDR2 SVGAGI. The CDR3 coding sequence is TGTGCCAGCACGTCGGGGAACTATGGCTACACCTTC. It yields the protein CASTSGNYGYTF.

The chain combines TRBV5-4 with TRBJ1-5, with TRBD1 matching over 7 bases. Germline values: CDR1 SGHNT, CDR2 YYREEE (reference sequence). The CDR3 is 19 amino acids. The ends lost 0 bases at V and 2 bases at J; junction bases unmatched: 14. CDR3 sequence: CASSLGGRGSDNGNQPQHF. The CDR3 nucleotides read TGTGCCAGCAGCTTGGGGGGCAGGGGGTCAGATAACGGCAATCAGCCCCAGCATTTT.

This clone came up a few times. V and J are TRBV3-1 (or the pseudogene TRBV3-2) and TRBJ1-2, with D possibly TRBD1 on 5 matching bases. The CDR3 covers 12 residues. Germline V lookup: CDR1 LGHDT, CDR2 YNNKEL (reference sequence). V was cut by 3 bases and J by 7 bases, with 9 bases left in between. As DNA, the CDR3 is TGTGCCAGCAGCCAGGGGCGGGGTGGCTACACCTTC. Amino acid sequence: CASSQGRGGYTF.

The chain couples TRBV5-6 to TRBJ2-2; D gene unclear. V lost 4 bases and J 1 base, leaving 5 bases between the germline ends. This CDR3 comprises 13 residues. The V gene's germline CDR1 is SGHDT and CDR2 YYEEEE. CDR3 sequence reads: CASSSRNTGELFF. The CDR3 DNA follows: TGTGCCAGCAGCAGCCGGAACACCGGGGAGCTGTTTTTT.

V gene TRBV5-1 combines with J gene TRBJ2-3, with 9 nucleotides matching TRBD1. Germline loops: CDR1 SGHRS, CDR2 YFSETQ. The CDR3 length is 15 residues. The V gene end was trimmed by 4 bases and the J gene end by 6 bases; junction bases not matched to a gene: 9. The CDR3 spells CASSPPGTGSDTQYF. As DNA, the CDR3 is TGCGCCAGCAGCCCTCCCGGGACAGGGTCCGATACGCAGTATTTT.

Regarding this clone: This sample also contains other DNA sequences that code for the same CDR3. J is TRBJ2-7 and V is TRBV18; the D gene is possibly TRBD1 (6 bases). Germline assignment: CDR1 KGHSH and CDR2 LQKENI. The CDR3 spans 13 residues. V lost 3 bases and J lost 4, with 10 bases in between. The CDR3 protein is CASSPSRGYEQYF. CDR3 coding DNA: TGTGCCAGCTCACCCTCCAGGGGTTACGAGCAGTACTTC.

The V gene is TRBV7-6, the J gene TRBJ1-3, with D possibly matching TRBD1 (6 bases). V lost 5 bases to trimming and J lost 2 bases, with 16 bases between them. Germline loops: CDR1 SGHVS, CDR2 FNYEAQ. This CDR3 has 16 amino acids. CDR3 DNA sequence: TGTGCCAGCAGCCCGGGGTTACAGGGAACTGGAAACACCATATATTTT. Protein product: CASSPGLQGTGNTIYF.

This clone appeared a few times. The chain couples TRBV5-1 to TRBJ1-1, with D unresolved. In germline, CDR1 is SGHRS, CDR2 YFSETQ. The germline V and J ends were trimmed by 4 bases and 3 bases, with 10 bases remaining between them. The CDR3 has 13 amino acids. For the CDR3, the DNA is TGCGCCAGCAGCGCGGAGGGTTACACTGAAGCTTTCTTT. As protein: CASSAEGYTEAFF.

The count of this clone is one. CDR3 in amino acids: CASSQEEGMVVGTEAFF. The CDR3, as DNA: TGCGCCAGCAGCCAAGAGGAGGGCATGGTTGTTGGCACTGAAGCTTTCTTT. The gene calls are TRBV4-1 and TRBJ1-1, with no clear D. The germline V gene has CDR1 MGHRA and CDR2 YSYEKL. Trimming left V 0 bases short and J 4 bases short, with 18 bases between. This CDR3 spans 17 amino acids.

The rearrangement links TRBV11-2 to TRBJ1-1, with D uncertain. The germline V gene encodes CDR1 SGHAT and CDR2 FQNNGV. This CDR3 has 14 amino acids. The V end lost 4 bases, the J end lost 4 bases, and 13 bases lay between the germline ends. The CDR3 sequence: CASSSPGGSTEAFF. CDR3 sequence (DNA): TGTGCCAGCAGCTCCCCGGGAGGGTCCACTGAAGCTTTCTTT.

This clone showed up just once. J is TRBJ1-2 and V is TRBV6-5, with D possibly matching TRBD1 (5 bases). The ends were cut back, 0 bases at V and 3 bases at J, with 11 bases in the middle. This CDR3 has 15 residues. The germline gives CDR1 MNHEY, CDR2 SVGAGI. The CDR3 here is CASSYSFARDYGYTF. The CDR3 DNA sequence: TGTGCCAGCAGTTACTCGTTTGCCAGGGACTATGGCTACACCTTC.

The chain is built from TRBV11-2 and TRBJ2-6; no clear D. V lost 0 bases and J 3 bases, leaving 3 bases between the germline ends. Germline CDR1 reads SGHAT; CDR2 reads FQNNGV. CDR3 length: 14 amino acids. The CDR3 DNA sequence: TGTGCCAGCAGCTTAGACGTTGGGGCCAACGTCCTGACTTTC. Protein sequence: CASSLDVGANVLTF.

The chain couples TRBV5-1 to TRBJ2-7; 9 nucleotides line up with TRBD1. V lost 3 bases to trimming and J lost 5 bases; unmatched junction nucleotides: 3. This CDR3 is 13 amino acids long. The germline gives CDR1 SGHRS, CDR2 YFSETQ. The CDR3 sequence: CASSWDREDEQYF. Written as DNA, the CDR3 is TGCGCCAGCAGCTGGGACAGGGAGGACGAGCAGTACTTC.

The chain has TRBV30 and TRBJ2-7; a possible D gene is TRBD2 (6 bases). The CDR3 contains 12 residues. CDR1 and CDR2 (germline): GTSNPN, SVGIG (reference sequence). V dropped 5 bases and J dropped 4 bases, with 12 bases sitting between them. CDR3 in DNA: TGTGCCTGGGGGAGGACTTTTTACGAGCAGTACTTC. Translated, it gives CAWGRTFYEQYF.

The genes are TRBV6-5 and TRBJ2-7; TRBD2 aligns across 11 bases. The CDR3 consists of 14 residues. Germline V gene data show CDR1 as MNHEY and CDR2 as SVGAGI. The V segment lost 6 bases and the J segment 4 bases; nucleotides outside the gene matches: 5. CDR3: CASSSGTSGYEQYF. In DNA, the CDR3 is TGTGCCAGCAGCTCCGGGACTAGCGGATACGAGCAGTACTTC.

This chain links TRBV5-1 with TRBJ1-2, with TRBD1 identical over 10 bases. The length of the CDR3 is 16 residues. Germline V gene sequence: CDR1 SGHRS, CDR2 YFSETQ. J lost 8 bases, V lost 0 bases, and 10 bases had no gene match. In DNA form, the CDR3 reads TGCGCCAGCAGCTTGGAGGGCGGGACAGGGGATAACGGCTACACCTTC. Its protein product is CASSLEGGTGDNGYTF.

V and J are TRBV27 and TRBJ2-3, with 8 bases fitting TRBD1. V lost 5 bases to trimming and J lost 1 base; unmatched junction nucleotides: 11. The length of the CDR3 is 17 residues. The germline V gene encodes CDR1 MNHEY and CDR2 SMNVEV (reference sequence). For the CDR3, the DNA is TGTGCCAGCAGTAGAAAGACAGGGGTTCAGGGCACAGATACGCAGTATTTT. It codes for CASSRKTGVQGTDTQYF.

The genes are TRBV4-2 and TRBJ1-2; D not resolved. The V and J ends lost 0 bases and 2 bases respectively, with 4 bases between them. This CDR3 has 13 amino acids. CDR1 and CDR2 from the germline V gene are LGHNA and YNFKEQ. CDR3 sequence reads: CASSQELNYGYTF. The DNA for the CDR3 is TGTGCCAGCAGCCAAGAACTCAACTATGGCTACACCTTC.

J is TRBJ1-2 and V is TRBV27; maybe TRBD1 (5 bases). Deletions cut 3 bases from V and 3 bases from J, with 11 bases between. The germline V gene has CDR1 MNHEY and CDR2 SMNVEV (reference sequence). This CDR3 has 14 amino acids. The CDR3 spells CASSLYGGYYGYTF. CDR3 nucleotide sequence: TGTGCCAGCAGTTTGTACGGGGGATACTATGGCTACACCTTC.

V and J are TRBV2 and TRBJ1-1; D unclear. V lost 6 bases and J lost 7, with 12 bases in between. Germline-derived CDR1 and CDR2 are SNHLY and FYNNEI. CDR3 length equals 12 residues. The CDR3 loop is CASRRTYDEAFF. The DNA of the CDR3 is TGTGCCAGCAGGAGAACTTATGATGAAGCTTTCTTT.

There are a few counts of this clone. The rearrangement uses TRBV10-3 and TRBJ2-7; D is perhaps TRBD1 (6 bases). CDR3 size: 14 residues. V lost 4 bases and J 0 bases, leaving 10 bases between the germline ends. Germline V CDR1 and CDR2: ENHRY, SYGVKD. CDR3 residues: CAISGQGSSYEQYF. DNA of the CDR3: TGTGCCATCAGTGGGCAGGGGTCCTCCTACGAGCAGTACTTC.

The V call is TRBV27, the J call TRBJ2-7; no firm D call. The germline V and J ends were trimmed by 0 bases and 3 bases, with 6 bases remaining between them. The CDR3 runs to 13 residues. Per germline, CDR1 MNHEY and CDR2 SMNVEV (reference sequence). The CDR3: CASSLSPLYEQYF. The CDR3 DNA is TGTGCCAGCAGTTTATCCCCCCTCTACGAGCAGTACTTC.

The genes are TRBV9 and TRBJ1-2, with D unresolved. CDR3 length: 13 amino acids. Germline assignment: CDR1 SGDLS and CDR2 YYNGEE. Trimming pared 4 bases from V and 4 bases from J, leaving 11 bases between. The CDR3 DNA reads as TGTGCCAGCAGCCTCCGAGACATCTATGGCTACACCTTC. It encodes CASSLRDIYGYTF.

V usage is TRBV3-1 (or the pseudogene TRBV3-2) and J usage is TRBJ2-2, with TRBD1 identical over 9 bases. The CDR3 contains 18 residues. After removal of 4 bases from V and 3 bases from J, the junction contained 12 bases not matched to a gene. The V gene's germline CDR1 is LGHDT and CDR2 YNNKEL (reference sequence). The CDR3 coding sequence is TGTGCCAGCAGCCTCGCAAGGGGGACAGGGAAGTACACCGGGGAGCTGTTTTTT. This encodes CASSLARGTGKYTGELFF.